The TCR beta chain described here comes from a study of blood T cell repertoires in COVID-19. Across the whole study: Samples taken during acute and convalescent COVID-19 were collected in the United States, Italy and Spain.

The CDR3 is 11 residues long. CDR1 MDHEN and CDR2 SYDVKM come from the germline V gene. V lost 6 bases and J lost 3, with 6 bases in between. Some clones are missing from TCRdb's copy, which holds only in-frame ones; the method was immunoSEQ multiplex PCR. This sample has about 210,000 clones, with about 91% found just once. Sequenced: peripheral blood. This chain uses TRBV28 with TRBJ2-7; D call uncertain. The clonotype originates from a man in his thirties or forties with acute or convalescent COVID-19. The CDR3 coding sequence is TGTGCCAGCAGCCTTAACTACGAGCAGTACTTC. Translation: CASSLNYEQYF.